Described below is a single T cell receptor beta chain sequence and its context. Treatment meaning: skin biopsy from PPD injection site in Mantoux-positive individual. The library had UMIs added by 3' ligation of an oligonucleotide to TCR cDNA. Germline V gene lookup returns CDR1 MNHEY and CDR2 SVGAGI. The V gene lost 5 bases and the J gene lost 0 bases, with 16 bases spanning the gap. CDR3 size: 17 residues. The record originates from a study of naive and memory T cell subsets. Ligated cDNA underwent four rounds of PCR with nested alpha and beta constant region primers and SP2. TCRdb ran MiXCR on the UMI-ligation and nested PCR reads and lists one entry per CDR3 protein. The sample records around 31,000 distinct CDR3 sequences, about 6.7% being singletons.

This specimen consisted of skin, obtained from a tuberculin skin test site. The chain links TRBV6-5 to TRBJ1-4, with D perhaps matching TRBD1 (6 bases). This receptor was obtained from an adult in good health. CDR3 region: CASSRTTGRTTNEKLFF. CDR3 coding DNA: TGTGCCAGCAGTCGAACGACAGGTCGGACAACTAATGAAAAACTGTTTTTT.